The clone carrying this T cell receptor beta chain appeared a few times. Antigen unknown. Donors were healthy Caucasian individuals from Russia aged about 6 to 90. Combining a sample-barcoded 5' primer with a J-beta primer mix, a second PCR ran for roughly 6 to 11 cycles. Using its own MiXCR run on the 5' RACE reads, TCRdb lists one record per CDR3 protein. The sample has about 730,000 distinct CDR3 sequences, roughly two fifths seen once; the top ten hold approximately 22%. This sample was included in a study of blood T cells in healthy people across ages. Study results and limitations: With unsorted PBMCs, a conclusive comparison of naive versus antigen-experienced cells was not possible.

The sample taken for sequencing was blood. This sequence was found in a woman aged 55-75 years in good health.

The CDR3 DNA reads TGTGCCAGCAGTGGACAGGGGAAGTACAATGAGCAGTTCTTC. As protein: CASSGQGKYNEQFF. This chain connects TRBV21-1 to TRBJ2-1; TRBD1, the table's D call, was not compared with the DNA. TRBV21-1 counts as a pseudogene. CDR3 length equals 14 residues.